The source of this T cell receptor beta chain is a study of cytomegalovirus exposure and HLA in healthy donors. Sequencing was performed with immunoSEQ multiplex PCR; in TCRdb, only in-frame clones are kept and a portion is missing. The sample lists about 140,000 clones, about 90% occurring once. Findings and limits, study-wide: The authors enumerated 150 to 200 TCR beta chains as linked to cytomegalovirus. Despite most TCR sequences being rare, some public TCRs occurred in many donors. Cytomegalovirus status was reportedly diagnosed by the classifier with high sensitivity and specificity.

Germline V gene data show CDR1 as SGHRS and CDR2 as YFSETQ. The CDR3 has 16 amino acids. The V gene end was trimmed by 4 bases and the J gene end by 3 bases; junction bases not matched to a gene: 12. With respect to this clone: Its antigen is unidentified.

This TCR derives from a man in his late teens or twenties in good health and CMV-seronegative. The V and J genes are TRBV5-1 and TRBJ2-7, with TRBD2 identical over 8 bases. Sequencing was done on a sample of PBMCs. The CDR3 here is CASSRISGARIYEQYF. CDR3 DNA: TGCGCCAGCAGCCGGATTAGCGGGGCCCGTATCTACGAGCAGTACTTC. The entire variable domain, with the rest obtained from reference TRBV5-1 and TRBJ2-7, is as follows: KAGVTQTPRYLIKTRGQQVTLSCSPISGHRSVSWYQQTPGQGLQFLFEYFSETQRNKGNFPGRFSGRQFSNSRSEMNVSTLELGDSALYLCASSRISGARIYEQYFGPGTRLTVT.